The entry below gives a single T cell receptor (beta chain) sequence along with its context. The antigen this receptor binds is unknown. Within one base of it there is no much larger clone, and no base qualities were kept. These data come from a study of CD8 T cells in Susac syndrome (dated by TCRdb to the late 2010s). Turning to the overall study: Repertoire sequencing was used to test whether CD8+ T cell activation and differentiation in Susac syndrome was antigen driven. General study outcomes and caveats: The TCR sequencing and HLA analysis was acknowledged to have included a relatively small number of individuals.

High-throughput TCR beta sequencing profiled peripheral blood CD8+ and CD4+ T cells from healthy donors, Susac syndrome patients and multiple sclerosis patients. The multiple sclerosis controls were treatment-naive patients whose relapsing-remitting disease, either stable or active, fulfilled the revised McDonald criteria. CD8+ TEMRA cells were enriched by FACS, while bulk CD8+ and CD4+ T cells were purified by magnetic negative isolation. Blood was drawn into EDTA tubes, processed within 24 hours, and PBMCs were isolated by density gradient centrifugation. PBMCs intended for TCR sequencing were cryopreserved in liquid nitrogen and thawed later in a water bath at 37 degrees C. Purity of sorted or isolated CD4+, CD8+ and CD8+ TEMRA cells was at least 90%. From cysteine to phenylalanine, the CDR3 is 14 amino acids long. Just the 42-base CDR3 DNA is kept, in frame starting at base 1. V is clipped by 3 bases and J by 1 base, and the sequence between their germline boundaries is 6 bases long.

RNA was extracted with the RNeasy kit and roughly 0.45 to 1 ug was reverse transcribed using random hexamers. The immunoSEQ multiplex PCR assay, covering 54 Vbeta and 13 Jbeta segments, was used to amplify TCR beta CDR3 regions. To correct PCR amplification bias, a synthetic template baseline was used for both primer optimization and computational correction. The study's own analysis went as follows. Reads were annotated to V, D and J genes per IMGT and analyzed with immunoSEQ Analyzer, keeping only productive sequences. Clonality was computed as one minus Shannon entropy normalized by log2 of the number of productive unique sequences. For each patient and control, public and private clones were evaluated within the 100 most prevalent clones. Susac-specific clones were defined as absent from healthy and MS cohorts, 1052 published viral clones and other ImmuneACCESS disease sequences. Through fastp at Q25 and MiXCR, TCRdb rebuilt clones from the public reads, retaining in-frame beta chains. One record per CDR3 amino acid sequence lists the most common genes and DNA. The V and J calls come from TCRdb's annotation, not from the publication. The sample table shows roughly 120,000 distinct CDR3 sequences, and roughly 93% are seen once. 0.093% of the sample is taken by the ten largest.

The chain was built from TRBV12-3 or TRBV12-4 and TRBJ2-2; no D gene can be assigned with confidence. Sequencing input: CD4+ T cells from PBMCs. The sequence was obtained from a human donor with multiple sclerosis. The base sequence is TGTGCCAGCAGTTTTGGCGGGAACACCGGGGAGCTGTTTTTT. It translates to CASSFGGNTGELFF.